The TCR beta chain under discussion was sequenced for a study of T cell repertoires in ileal Crohn's disease. Produced via immunoSEQ multiplex PCR; TCRdb's table is partial and in-frame only. The table shows tens of thousands of clones, with about 81% occurring only once. The V gene end was trimmed by 3 bases and the J gene end by 5 bases; junction bases not matched to a gene: 4. The CDR3 spans 14 residues. Germline V gene data show CDR1 as SGHTA and CDR2 as FQGNSA. This chain uses TRBV7-2 with TRBJ1-2, with 9 bases fitting TRBD1. Sequenced: ileal tissue. The sequence derives from an adult with Crohn's disease. The CDR3 loop is CASSLGGTGYGYTF. DNA for the CDR3: TGTGCCAGCAGCTTGGGGGGGACAGGGTATGGCTACACCTTC.